The rows below give T cell receptor beta chains drawn from one sample of a study of low-dose radiotherapy and immunotherapy resistance in tumors. MiXCR, run by TCRdb on the reads, gives a single entry per CDR3 protein. Seen here are roughly 76,000 distinct CDR3 sequences, approximately 17% observed once, and the top ten hold 5.5% to 6%. The source was PBMCs, collected before treatment. The receptors here all came from a male donor with prostate cancer. Both conserved end residues are part of each CDR3. Fields, in order: J gene, V gene, CDR3 length, CDR3 protein.

TRBJ2-1,TRBV19,16,CASSQRGGDSYNEQFF
TRBJ2-7,TRBV29-1,15,CSVDLTSGPTYEQYF
TRBJ2-1,TRBV12-5,13,CASSLAGGTEQFF
TRBJ1-4,TRBV28,16,CASSSLQGAAKKLFFF
TRBJ1-6,TRBV14,14,CASSQGGWGSPLHF
TRBJ2-1,TRBV5-1,14,CASSLGWVDNEQFF
TRBJ2-4,TRBV5-6,15,CASKGSELAKNIQYF
TRBJ2-7,TRBV28,15,CASSSGTGESYEQYF
TRBJ2-7,TRBV6-6,12,CASSREGYEQYF
TRBJ2-7,TRBV5-5,14,CASSSGTSGYEQYF
TRBJ2-7,TRBV4-3,15,CASSQRTGGQYEQYF
TRBJ2-1,TRBV14,17,CASSNWPAGDGYNEQFF
TRBJ1-4,TRBV5-1,18,CASSLGGLQATTNEKLFF
TRBJ2-5,TRBV20-1,13,CSASPTGRETQYF
TRBJ2-3,TRBV25-1,17,CASSQGTSGGAPDTQYF
TRBJ2-7,TRBV7-8,15,CASSLRAGGTYEQYF
TRBJ1-6,TRBV14,14,CASSLSTRNSPLHF
TRBJ2-2,TRBV28,15,CASSPSGRRGGELFF
TRBJ2-7,TRBV5-1,14,CASSRGDVPHEQYF
TRBJ2-1,TRBV14,20,CASSYQRGASPLSSYNEQFF
TRBJ2-2,TRBV5-4,16,CASSSGQGANTGELFF
TRBJ2-7,TRBV2,13,CASSIAGAHEQYF
TRBJ2-7,TRBV5-1,14,CASSLGLSSYEQYF
TRBJ2-5,TRBV3-1,13,CASSRNRGETQYF
TRBJ2-5,TRBV20-1,15,CSTLEEGTGKETQYF
TRBJ2-7,TRBV2,15,CASSEILVAGGEQYF
TRBJ1-4,TRBV5-1,14,CASSQGSGNEKLFF
TRBJ2-7,TRBV13,12,CASSNRVGEQYF
TRBJ2-3,TRBV20-1,17,CSARWASGGARTDTQYF
TRBJ2-7,TRBV7-9,13,CASSPRGQNEQYF